The clone carrying this T cell receptor (beta chain) was seen a handful of times. Antigen: not known. The entry originates in a study of tumor-infiltrating lymphocytes in primary liver carcinoma. With a constant-region primer, TCR beta cDNA was made from approximately 510 ng of total RNA. Libraries of TCR beta came from three nested multiplex PCR rounds with slightly modified ARM-PCR. TCRdb reanalysed the multiplex PCR reads using MiXCR and keeps one entry per CDR3 protein. The sample has 330,000 or so distinct CDR3 sequences, about 61% seen once. Regarding the study as a whole: The overlap of tumor-adjacent and tumor-blood pairs was smaller than that of tumor region pairs.

Researchers drew blood RNA from unsorted whole blood and extracted germline DNA as well. The sequence came from a man between 40 and 49 years old with primary liver carcinoma and hepatitis B virus infection. The sample consisted of peripheral blood.

The CDR3 coding sequence is TGTGCCAGCAGTTTAGGCGAGCAGTACTTC. Amino acids: CASSLGEQYF. The chain recombines TRBV28 with TRBJ2-7, with D unresolved. The CDR3 totals 10 residues. Germline CDR1 is MDHEN and CDR2 is SYDVKM. V lost 2 bases, J lost 6 bases, and 2 bases lay in between.